The rows below give T cell receptor beta chains drawn from one sample of a study of PD-1 blockade in mismatch repair-deficient tumors. Repertoires were generated with immunoSEQ multiplex PCR, while TCRdb's copy carries only in-frame clones and drops some. Of 15,000 to 20,000 clones in the sample, less than 90% were seen once. Here the sequenced sample was PBMCs, taken before pembrolizumab treatment. The receptor set was obtained from an adult with mismatch repair-deficient cancer. CDR3s include the opening cysteine and the closing phenylalanine or tryptophan. A D gene is named only where the DNA matches it firmly. Clone size is not always given. Where it is, it says once, few, many or a class for expanded clones.

TRBV19,.,15,TRBJ2-1,.,CASSIYYSSYNEQFF,TGTGCCAGTAGTATCTACTATAGCTCCTACAATGAGCAGTTCTTC
TRBV14,.,15,TRBJ1-3,.,CASSQDDYSGNTIYF,TGTGCCAGCAGCCAAGACGATTACTCTGGAAACACCATATATTTT
TRBV19,.,15,TRBJ2-1,TRBD1,CASSSRDRGGNEQFF,TGTGCCAGTAGCAGCCGGGACAGGGGTGGTAATGAGCAGTTCTTC
TRBV27,.,14,TRBJ2-7,TRBD1,CASSFKQGTYEQYF,TGTGCCAGCAGTTTTAAACAGGGGACCTACGAGCAGTACTTC
TRBV11-2,once,12,TRBJ2-3,.,CASSPPTDTQYF,TGTGCCAGCAGCCCCCCCACAGATACGCAGTATTTT
TRBV19,once,14,TRBJ2-5,.,CASSWSGFQETQYF,TGTGCCAGTAGTTGGTCAGGTTTTCAAGAGACCCAGTACTTC
TRBV27,.,18,TRBJ2-1,TRBD2,CASSPLERAGDRCSEQFF,TGTGCCAGCAGTCCATTGGAGAGGGCGGGAGATCGTTGTAGTGAGCAGTTCTTC
TRBV15,.,15,TRBJ1-5,.,CATSRDRGSNQPQHF,TGTGCCACCAGCAGAGATAGGGGTAGCAATCAGCCCCAGCATTTT
TRBV6-5,.,14,TRBJ2-7,.,CASSFGGSAHEQYF,TGTGCCAGCAGTTTTGGTGGGAGCGCCCACGAGCAGTACTTC
TRBV25-1,.,11,TRBJ2-7,.,CASSEGYEQYF,TGTGCCAGCAGTGAGGGCTACGAGCAGTACTTC
TRBV11-2,.,12,TRBJ2-5,.,CASSLRRETQYF,TGTGCCAGCAGCTTACGCAGGGAGACCCAGTACTTC
TRBV5-1,.,16,TRBJ1-2,.,CASSLGAGANEYGYTF,TGCGCCAGCAGCTTAGGGGCAGGGGCTAATGAATATGGCTACACCTTC
TRBV11-2,.,16,TRBJ1-1,.,CASSWSPGPRGTEAFF,TGTGCCAGCAGCTGGAGCCCCGGTCCCAGGGGCACTGAAGCTTTCTTT
TRBV7-2,.,14,TRBJ2-7,.,CASSLSSGWYEQYF,TGTGCCAGCAGCTTATCGTCGGGATGGTACGAGCAGTACTTC
TRBV19,.,13,TRBJ1-4,.,CASSIVSNEKLFF,TGTGCCAGTAGTATAGTATCTAATGAAAAACTGTTTTTT
TRBV4-2,.,17,TRBJ2-7,.,CASSQVGSGQPSYEQYF,TGTGCCAGCAGCCAAGTAGGATCGGGCCAACCCTCCTACGAGCAGTACTTC
TRBV28,.,15,TRBJ2-3,.,CASSLPLRPTDTQYF,TGTGCCAGCAGTTTACCGTTAAGACCCACAGATACGCAGTATTTT
TRBV4-3,.,16,TRBJ2-7,.,CASSQDSGDSPYEQYF,TGCGCCAGCAGCCAAGATTCGGGGGACAGTCCCTACGAGCAGTACTTC
TRBV12-2,few,11,TRBJ2-7,.,CASRWTYEQYF,TGTGCAAGTCGCTGGACATACGAGCAGTACTTC
TRBV2,once,12,TRBJ2-3,.,CASSGVTDTQYF,TGTGCCAGCAGTGGGGTCACAGATACGCAGTATTTT
TRBV4-1,.,13,TRBJ2-7,.,CASSQDGDYEQYF,TGCGCCAGCAGCCAAGATGGTGACTACGAGCAGTACTTC
TRBV11-2,.,16,TRBJ2-3,TRBD1,CASSFWVTGDADTQYF,TGTGCCAGCAGCTTTTGGGTGACAGGGGACGCAGATACGCAGTATTTT
TRBV30,.,14,TRBJ2-1,.,CAWSIMLASDEQFF,TGTGCCTGGAGTATAATGCTGGCAAGCGATGAGCAGTTCTTC
TRBV18,.,13,TRBJ2-7,.,CASSPGREYEQYF,TGTGCCAGCTCACCGGGCAGGGAGTACGAGCAGTACTTC
TRBV11-2,few,16,TRBJ2-5,.,CASSPISSGGGETQYF,TGTGCCAGCAGCCCGATCTCTAGCGGAGGGGGGGAGACCCAGTACTTC
TRBV30,few,20,TRBJ2-6,.,CAWGDLGRINPRTGANVLTF,TGTGCCTGGGGCGACCTCGGACGGATAAATCCCCGTACTGGGGCCAACGTCCTGACTTTC
TRBV4-1,.,16,TRBJ2-5,TRBD2,CASSQGSSGSQETQYF,TGCGCCAGCAGCCAAGGTAGTAGCGGGAGCCAAGAGACCCAGTACTTC
TRBV5-4,.,15,TRBJ2-3,TRBD2,CASSTRTRGTDTQYF,TGTGCCAGCAGCACACGGACTAGAGGCACAGATACGCAGTATTTT
TRBV30,.,19,TRBJ2-5,TRBD1,CAWSVLGSGGVLGQETQYF,TGTGCCTGGAGTGTACTAGGTTCAGGGGGCGTTCTGGGCCAAGAGACCCAGTACTTC